These T cell receptor beta chains were read from a single sample in a study of T cells in Graves' hyperthyroidism and ophthalmopathy. One entry per CDR3 protein results from TCRdb running MiXCR on the multiplex PCR reads. The repertoire holds 660,000 or so distinct CDR3 sequences, with 20% to 25% as singletons. The specimen sequenced was blood. The receptors were gathered from a man aged 30 to 39 with Graves' ophthalmopathy. The CDR3 runs from the conserved cysteine through the conserved F or W. D genes are given only for firm matches. The listing skips clone size in some rows; elsewhere it reads once, few, many or a size class.

CDR3 protein: CSVEVEESTDTQYF; CDR3 DNA: TGCAGCGTTGAAGTTGAGGAAAGCACAGATACGCAGTATTTT; J gene: TRBJ2-3; D gene: NA; clone size: few; V gene: TRBV29-1
CDR3 protein: CASSFRRTEAFF; CDR3 DNA: TGTGCCAGCAGTTTTCGGCGGACTGAAGCTTTCTTT; J gene: TRBJ1-1; D gene: NA; clone size: many; V gene: TRBV12-3/TRBV12-4
CDR3 protein: CASSRPGQGHEQYF; CDR3 DNA: TGCGCCAGCAGCCGTCCGGGACAGGGACACGAGCAGTACTTC; J gene: TRBJ2-7; D gene: TRBD1; clone size: NA; V gene: TRBV4-1
CDR3 protein: CASSLELLFYNEQYF; CDR3 DNA: TGTGCCAGCAGCTTGGAGTTACTGTTCTACAATGAGCAGTACTTC; J gene: TRBJ2-7; D gene: NA; clone size: NA; V gene: TRBV5-4
CDR3 protein: CASSLNTGLYGYTF; CDR3 DNA: TGTGCCAGCAGCTTAAACACAGGGCTCTATGGCTACACCTTC; J gene: TRBJ1-2; D gene: NA; clone size: NA; V gene: TRBV7-2
CDR3 protein: CASSPGTAYPGETQYF; CDR3 DNA: TGTGCCAGCAGCCCCGGGACGGCCTATCCTGGGGAGACCCAGTACTTC; J gene: TRBJ2-5; D gene: NA; clone size: few; V gene: TRBV11-2
CDR3 protein: CASSVQLGSSGNTIYF; CDR3 DNA: TGTGCCAGCAGTGTACAGTTGGGCTCCTCTGGAAACACCATATATTTT; J gene: TRBJ1-3; D gene: NA; clone size: NA; V gene: TRBV28
CDR3 protein: CASSPRSGFYEQYF; CDR3 DNA: TGTGCCAGCAGCCCCCGTTCAGGCTTCTACGAGCAGTACTTC; J gene: TRBJ2-7; D gene: NA; clone size: many; V gene: TRBV28
CDR3 protein: CASSYGTGHQETQYF; CDR3 DNA: TGCGCCAGCAGCTACGGGACAGGGCACCAAGAGACCCAGTACTTC; J gene: TRBJ2-5; D gene: TRBD1; clone size: few; V gene: TRBV5-1
CDR3 protein: CASTHKTGNTEAFF; CDR3 DNA: TGTGCCAGCACCCATAAGACAGGGAACACTGAAGCTTTCTTT; J gene: TRBJ1-1; D gene: NA; clone size: NA; V gene: TRBV5-4
CDR3 protein: CASSSGSGGNEQFF; CDR3 DNA: TGTGCCAGCAGTTCAGGCAGTGGGGGCAATGAGCAGTTCTTC; J gene: TRBJ2-1; D gene: NA; clone size: NA; V gene: TRBV28
CDR3 protein: CASSPQGLAGDIGYNEQFF; CDR3 DNA: TGTGCCAGCAGCCCCCAAGGTCTAGCGGGAGATATAGGCTACAATGAGCAGTTCTTC; J gene: TRBJ2-1; D gene: TRBD2; clone size: NA; V gene: TRBV12-3/TRBV12-4
CDR3 protein: CASSDDRVSYNEQFF; CDR3 DNA: TGTGCCAGCAGTGATGACAGGGTTTCCTACAATGAGCAGTTCTTC; J gene: TRBJ2-1; D gene: TRBD1; clone size: many; V gene: TRBV2
CDR3 protein: CASSPGHLAGAETQYF; CDR3 DNA: TGTGCTAGCAGCCCCGGACATTTAGCGGGAGCCGAGACCCAGTACTTC; J gene: TRBJ2-5; D gene: TRBD2; clone size: few; V gene: TRBV7-7
CDR3 protein: CAIQRGGSTEAFF; CDR3 DNA: TGTGCCATCCAACGCGGGGGGAGCACTGAAGCTTTCTTT; J gene: TRBJ1-1; D gene: NA; clone size: few; V gene: TRBV10-3
CDR3 protein: CASSYSIATNSPLHF; CDR3 DNA: TGTGCCAGCAGTTACTCGATCGCGACTAATTCACCCCTCCACTTT; J gene: TRBJ1-6; D gene: NA; clone size: NA; V gene: TRBV6-5
CDR3 protein: CASSQTVAGGREQYF; CDR3 DNA: TGCGCCAGCAGCCAAACCGTGGCGGGAGGGCGGGAGCAGTACTTC; J gene: TRBJ2-7; D gene: TRBD2; clone size: NA; V gene: TRBV4-3
CDR3 protein: CASSTLAGSRSSYEQYF; CDR3 DNA: TGTGCCAGCAGTACTCTAGCGGGAAGCCGATCCTCCTACGAGCAGTACTTC; J gene: TRBJ2-7; D gene: TRBD2; clone size: NA; V gene: TRBV27
CDR3 protein: CASSRETDNSPLHF; CDR3 DNA: TGTGCCAGCAGCCGAGAGACGGATAATTCACCCCTCCACTTT; J gene: TRBJ1-6; D gene: NA; clone size: NA; V gene: TRBV2
CDR3 protein: CASSSAGRIDEQYF; CDR3 DNA: TGTGCCAGCAGTTCCGCGGGACGCATCGACGAGCAGTACTTC; J gene: TRBJ2-7; D gene: NA; clone size: NA; V gene: TRBV27
CDR3 protein: CASSQDPVAYEQYF; CDR3 DNA: TGCGCCAGCAGCCAAGATCCGGTGGCCTACGAGCAGTACTTC; J gene: TRBJ2-7; D gene: NA; clone size: NA; V gene: TRBV4-1
CDR3 protein: CASSELAGNNEQFF; CDR3 DNA: TGTGCCAGCAGTGAACTAGCGGGGAACAATGAGCAGTTCTTC; J gene: TRBJ2-1; D gene: TRBD2; clone size: many; V gene: TRBV2
CDR3 protein: CASRIPTGLAGYTF; CDR3 DNA: TGTGCCAGCAGAATCCCTACAGGGTTGGCTGGCTACACCTTC; J gene: TRBJ1-2; D gene: NA; clone size: many; V gene: TRBV12-3/TRBV12-4
CDR3 protein: CASSSTWKLNEQYF; CDR3 DNA: TGTGCCAGCAGTTCAACGTGGAAACTCAACGAGCAGTACTTC; J gene: TRBJ2-7; D gene: NA; clone size: NA; V gene: TRBV12-3/TRBV12-4
CDR3 protein: CSARAVLAGDREQYF; CDR3 DNA: TGCAGTGCTAGAGCGGTGCTAGCGGGAGACCGCGAGCAGTACTTC; J gene: TRBJ2-7; D gene: TRBD2; clone size: NA; V gene: TRBV20-1
CDR3 protein: CASSFSRGGTPWSDTQYF; CDR3 DNA: TGTGCCAGCAGCTTCTCTAGGGGGGGGACACCGTGGTCCGATACGCAGTATTTT; J gene: TRBJ2-3; D gene: NA; clone size: NA; V gene: TRBV7-2
CDR3 protein: CAISESAGSPLHF; CDR3 DNA: TGTGCCATCAGTGAGTCTGCGGGCTCACCCCTCCACTTT; J gene: TRBJ1-6; D gene: NA; clone size: NA; V gene: TRBV10-3
CDR3 protein: CSVDREVSGYTF; CDR3 DNA: TGCAGCGTTGACAGGGAAGTGAGTGGCTACACCTTC; J gene: TRBJ1-2; D gene: NA; clone size: few; V gene: TRBV29-1
CDR3 protein: CASSPLRGMNTEAFF; CDR3 DNA: TGTGCCAGCAGCCCGCTTAGGGGGATGAACACTGAAGCTTTCTTT; J gene: TRBJ1-1; D gene: NA; clone size: NA; V gene: TRBV11-1
CDR3 protein: CASSRSWTANSPLHF; CDR3 DNA: TGTGCCAGCAGCCGCTCTTGGACGGCCAATTCACCCCTCCACTTT; J gene: TRBJ1-6; D gene: NA; clone size: NA; V gene: TRBV7-2
CDR3 protein: CASSAPHSQGVDEQFF; CDR3 DNA: TGTGCCAGCAGTGCGCCCCACAGTCAGGGGGTCGATGAGCAGTTCTTC; J gene: TRBJ2-1; D gene: TRBD1; clone size: many; V gene: TRBV28
CDR3 protein: CASSQEPSGSYNEQFF; CDR3 DNA: TGTGCCAGCAGCCAAGAACCTAGCGGCTCCTACAATGAGCAGTTCTTC; J gene: TRBJ2-1; D gene: TRBD2; clone size: few; V gene: TRBV3-1
CDR3 protein: CASSPGQRNTGELFF; CDR3 DNA: TGTGCCAGCAGTCCAGGACAGAGGAACACCGGGGAGCTGTTTTTT; J gene: TRBJ2-2; D gene: NA; clone size: few; V gene: TRBV25-1
CDR3 protein: CASSIFRGTSANEQFF; CDR3 DNA: TGTGCCAGTAGTATTTTTCGCGGGACTAGCGCCAATGAGCAGTTCTTC; J gene: TRBJ2-1; D gene: TRBD2; clone size: once; V gene: TRBV19
CDR3 protein: CASSQGVTGANVLTF; CDR3 DNA: TGCGCCAGCAGCCAGGGGGTAACTGGGGCCAACGTCCTGACTTTC; J gene: TRBJ2-6; D gene: TRBD1; clone size: NA; V gene: TRBV5-1
CDR3 protein: CASSLVVQASYEQYF; CDR3 DNA: TGTGCCAGCAGCTTAGTGGTACAGGCCTCCTACGAGCAGTACTTC; J gene: TRBJ2-7; D gene: NA; clone size: few; V gene: TRBV7-2
CDR3 protein: CASSPRTGQIYNEQFF; CDR3 DNA: TGCGCCAGCAGCCCTAGGACAGGGCAGATCTACAATGAGCAGTTCTTC; J gene: TRBJ2-1; D gene: TRBD1; clone size: NA; V gene: TRBV5-1
CDR3 protein: CASSPGGAHNEQFF; CDR3 DNA: TGTGCCAGCAGCCCTGGCGGGGCGCACAATGAGCAGTTCTTC; J gene: TRBJ2-1; D gene: NA; clone size: NA; V gene: TRBV11-2
CDR3 protein: CSVVTGAFDYNYGYTF; CDR3 DNA: TGCAGCGTTGTCACGGGGGCATTCGATTATAACTATGGCTACACCTTC; J gene: TRBJ1-2; D gene: NA; clone size: few; V gene: TRBV29-1
CDR3 protein: CASSFAGTPRGNEQFF; CDR3 DNA: TGTGCCAGCAGTTTTGCTGGGACTCCCCGTGGCAATGAGCAGTTCTTC; J gene: TRBJ2-1; D gene: NA; clone size: NA; V gene: TRBV28
CDR3 protein: CSSDVAGEETQYF; CDR3 DNA: TGCAGTTCCGATGTCGCGGGGGAAGAGACCCAGTACTTC; J gene: TRBJ2-5; D gene: TRBD2; clone size: many; V gene: TRBV20-1
CDR3 protein: CASSRGQGKRLNF; CDR3 DNA: TGTGCCAGCAGTCGGGGACAGGGAAAGCGGCTAAACTTC; J gene: TRBJ2-5; D gene: TRBD1; clone size: many; V gene: TRBV28
CDR3 protein: CSLADFSGTGGGHGEAFF; CDR3 DNA: TGCAGTCTAGCAGACTTCTCCGGGACAGGGGGCGGTCATGGTGAAGCTTTCTTT; J gene: TRBJ1-1; D gene: TRBD1; clone size: many; V gene: TRBV20-1
CDR3 protein: CASSQDYGSNNQPQHF; CDR3 DNA: TGCGCCAGCAGCCAAGATTATGGAAGTAACAATCAGCCCCAGCATTTT; J gene: TRBJ1-5; D gene: NA; clone size: NA; V gene: TRBV4-3
CDR3 protein: CASSYSFASQETQYF; CDR3 DNA: TGTGCCAGCAGTTACTCGTTCGCCAGCCAAGAGACCCAGTACTTC; J gene: TRBJ2-5; D gene: NA; clone size: many; V gene: TRBV6-6
CDR3 protein: CASSLMGLAGYNEQFF; CDR3 DNA: TGTGCCAGCAGCTTAATGGGACTAGCGGGTTACAATGAGCAGTTCTTC; J gene: TRBJ2-1; D gene: TRBD2; clone size: NA; V gene: TRBV7-2
CDR3 protein: CASSFGTIYEQYF; CDR3 DNA: TGTGCCAGCAGTTTCGGGACTATCTACGAGCAGTACTTC; J gene: TRBJ2-7; D gene: TRBD2; clone size: many; V gene: TRBV28